Presented here are 10 T cell receptor beta chains from one specimen sequenced in a study of cytomegalovirus exposure and HLA in healthy donors. This table comes from immunoSEQ multiplex PCR, and its TCRdb copy is limited to in-frame clones, with some not included. This sample has 150,000 to 200,000 clones, with 95% to 96% found just once. Sequenced input: PBMCs. Receptors were obtained from a woman between 18 and 29 years old in good health and CMV-seronegative.

The gene calls are TRBV2 and TRBJ2-7; 10 bases line up with TRBD2. Germline CDR1 is SNHLY and CDR2 is FYNNEI. The CDR3 runs 16 residues. Trimming removed 3 bases from V and 2 bases from J; junction bases left unmatched: 7. CDR3 loop: CASSDVSSGGPYEQYF. DNA of the CDR3: TGTGCCAGCAGTGATGTGAGTAGCGGGGGGCCCTACGAGCAGTACTTC.

This sequence joins TRBV6-1 and TRBJ1-1; perhaps TRBD1 as D (6 bases). V was shortened by 3 bases and J by 2 bases, with 13 bases between the two germline ends. CDR1 is MNHNS and CDR2 is SASEGT in the germline V gene. The CDR3 runs 15 residues. The DNA for the CDR3 is TGTGCCAGCAGTGACCCTTGGACAGCCAACACTGAAGCTTTCTTT. Translation gives CASSDPWTANTEAFF.

V gene TRBV7-9 combines with J gene TRBJ1-2; the D is unclear. This CDR3 region has 13 residues. Trimming stripped 5 bases from V and 4 bases from J, with 11 bases between. The germline V gene encodes CDR1 SEHNR and CDR2 FQNEAQ (reference sequence). CDR3 protein: CASSLLEGYGYTF. DNA of the CDR3: TGTGCCAGCAGCCTTCTCGAGGGCTATGGCTACACCTTC.

This sequence joins TRBV4-3 and TRBJ2-5; D possibly corresponds to TRBD2 (6 bases). The CDR3 covers 14 residues. From germline, CDR1 is LGHNA and CDR2 YSLEER. The V end lost 4 bases, the J end lost 1 base, and 10 bases lay between the germline ends. The CDR3 DNA is TGCGCCAGCAGCCCGATGGGGGGCCAAGAGACCCAGTACTTC. It yields the protein CASSPMGGQETQYF.

This chain joins TRBV6-4 and TRBJ2-3; 9 positions match TRBD2. The CDR3 length is 15 residues. Per germline, CDR1 MRHNA and CDR2 SNTAGT. J gave up 3 bases and V 4 bases, and 5 bases lay outside the gene matches. The CDR3 sequence: CASSASGEGTDTQYF. The CDR3 nucleotides read TGTGCCAGCAGTGCTAGCGGGGAGGGAACAGATACGCAGTATTTT.

The gene calls are TRBV27 and TRBJ1-4; perhaps TRBD1 as D (5 bases). CDR3 length: 16 residues. From germline, CDR1 is MNHEY and CDR2 SMNVEV (reference sequence). V lost 7 bases and J lost 0, with 15 bases in between. This CDR3 is CASTNDSIPTNEKLFF. DNA of the CDR3: TGTGCCAGCACCAACGACAGCATACCAACTAATGAAAAACTGTTTTTT. Drawing the rest from reference TRBV27 and TRBJ1-4, the complete variable domain is EAQVTQNPRYLITVTGKKLTVTCSQNMNHEYMSWYRQDPGLGLRQIYYSMNVEVTDKGDVPEGYKVSRKEKRNFPLILESPSPNQTSLYFCASTNDSIPTNEKLFFGSGTQLSVL.

The chain employs TRBV4-3 and TRBJ2-7, with 7 bases that match TRBD2. The V gene end was trimmed by 2 bases and the J gene end by 2 bases; junction bases not matched to a gene: 0. The germline V gene encodes CDR1 LGHNA and CDR2 YSLEER. This CDR3 contains 13 residues. For the CDR3, the DNA is TGCGCCAGCAGCCAACGGGGGGCCTACGAGCAGTACTTC. This translates into CASSQRGAYEQYF.

The chain employs TRBV4-1 and TRBJ1-2, with TRBD1 matching 10 bases. The V and J ends lost 7 bases and 6 bases, in that order; junction bases with no gene match: 8. Germline assignment: CDR1 MGHRA and CDR2 YSYEKL. The CDR3 contains 14 residues. CDR3 residues: CASNWGTGVDGYTF. The CDR3 region has the DNA TGCGCCAGCAATTGGGGGACAGGGGTAGATGGCTACACCTTC.

The V gene is TRBV14, the J gene TRBJ2-2, with unresolved D. V was trimmed by 0 bases and J by 4 bases, leaving 15 bases between them. CDR1 is SGHDN, CDR2 FVKESK, per germline. There are 17 residues in the CDR3. The CDR3 loop reads CASSQDARSFGTGELFF. In DNA form, the CDR3 reads TGTGCCAGCAGCCAAGATGCCCGGAGTTTCGGCACCGGGGAGCTGTTTTTT. Full variable domain (remainder filled in from reference TRBV14 and TRBJ2-2): EAGVTQFPSHSVIEKGQTVTLRCDPISGHDNLYWYRRVMGKEIKFLLHFVKESKQDESGMPNNRFLAERTGGTYSTLKVQPAELEDSGVYFCASSQDARSFGTGELFFGEGSRLTVL.

The chain links TRBV6-1 to TRBJ2-7; 8 bases fit TRBD1. The germline CDR1 and CDR2 sequences are MNHNS and SASEGT. CDR3 length: 13 residues. The trim removed 4 bases at V and 3 bases at J, leaving 2 bases unmatched. CDR3 DNA sequence: TGTGCCAGCAGTGTGGACAGGGACTACGAGCAGTACTTC. It specifies CASSVDRDYEQYF.